This TCR beta chain was identified during a study of CD8+ T cells in alopecia areata. Germline V lookup: CDR1 SGHTA, CDR2 FQGNSA. V shed 7 bases and J shed 5 bases, with 15 bases lying between them. The CDR3 covers 14 residues. Sequencing templates came from extracted RNA that was reverse transcribed into cDNA. Libraries were prepared by immunoSEQ multiplex PCR; TCRdb keeps only in-frame clonotypes and omits some of them. The profile shows more than 110,000 clones, roughly 50% of them singletons. The chain links TRBV7-2 to TRBJ2-1; maybe TRBD1 (5 bases). The sequencing here drew on CD4+ T cells sorted from blood, taken at week 0. The source of this sequence is a human donor with alopecia areata. CDR3 loop: CASTEGAGNNEQFF. In DNA form, the CDR3 reads TGTGCCAGCACCGAAGGGGCAGGCAACAATGAGCAGTTCTTC.